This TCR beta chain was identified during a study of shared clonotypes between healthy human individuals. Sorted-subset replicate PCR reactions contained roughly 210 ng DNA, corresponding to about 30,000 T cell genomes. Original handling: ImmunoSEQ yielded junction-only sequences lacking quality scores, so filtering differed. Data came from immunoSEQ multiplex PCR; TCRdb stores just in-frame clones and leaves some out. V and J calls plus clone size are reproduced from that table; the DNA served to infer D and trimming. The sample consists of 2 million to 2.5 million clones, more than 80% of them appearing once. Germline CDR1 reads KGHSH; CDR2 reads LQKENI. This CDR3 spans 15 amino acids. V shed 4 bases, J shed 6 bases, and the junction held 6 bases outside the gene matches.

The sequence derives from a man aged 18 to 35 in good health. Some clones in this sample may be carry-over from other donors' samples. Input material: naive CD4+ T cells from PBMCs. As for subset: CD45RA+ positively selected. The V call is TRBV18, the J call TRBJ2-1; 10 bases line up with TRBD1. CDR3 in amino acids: CASSLGTGDLNEQFF. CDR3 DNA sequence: TGTGCCAGCTCACTCGGGACAGGGGATCTCAATGAGCAGTTCTTC.